Sequencing of this T cell receptor beta chain was carried out in a study of CD8+CD57+ T cells in acquired aplastic anemia. The study profiled TCR beta VDJ and CDR3 using genomic DNA as template. MiXCR was run by TCRdb on the reads, yielding one entry per CDR3 protein. The sample lists 190,000 or so distinct CDR3 sequences, around 48% occurring once. Flow cytometry had shown expanded CD8+CD57+ cells in the patients chosen for sequencing. Sequenced input: sorted CD4+, CD8+, or CD8+CD57+ T cells (not recorded which) from PBMCs. The clonotype originates from a human donor with aplastic anemia.

The CDR3 bases are TGTGCCAGTAGTAAAGGGACAGGGTACGAGCAGTACTTC. Protein sequence: CASSKGTGYEQYF. The chain has TRBV19 and TRBJ2-7; 9 bases are shared with TRBD1. The CDR3 runs to 13 residues. Trimming removed 4 bases from V and 4 bases from J; junction bases left unmatched: 2. Germline loops: CDR1 LNHDA, CDR2 SQIVND (reference sequence).